This T cell receptor (beta chain) came from a study of cytomegalovirus exposure and HLA in healthy donors. Whole-study context: Of some 400 genotyped donors, approximately 84% clustered with self-reported Caucasian donors. Study outcomes and limitations: Specificity of three CMV-associated chains for CMV antigens was verified in vitro.

With 60 Vbeta and 13 Jbeta primers, the PCR was carried out. Sequencing used immunoSEQ multiplex PCR; TCRdb keeps in-frame clones, though not all of them. The repertoire consists of tens of thousands of clones, with under 90% occurring once and the leading ten covering roughly 3.8%. V gave up 2 bases and J gave up 3 bases, with 19 bases separating them. Germline V gene data show CDR1 as LGHNA and CDR2 as YNFKEQ. The CDR3 loop spans 18 amino acids. Concerning this clone itself: Its specificity is not known.

The sequenced sample consisted of PBMCs. This rearrangement joins TRBV4-2 to TRBJ1-4; no definite D call. This clonotype was obtained from a man between 50 and 59 years old in good health and CMV-seronegative. The CDR3 reads CASSQSGSGSGPNEKLFF. CDR3 DNA: TGTGCCAGCAGCCAATCGGGAAGCGGATCTGGTCCTAATGAAAAACTGTTTTTT.